The 32 T cell receptor beta chains below all came from one sample that was sequenced in a study of tumor-infiltrating lymphocytes in glioblastoma multiforme. TCR beta libraries were built from RNA through three nested multiplex PCR rounds using modified ARM-PCR. MiXCR, run by TCRdb on the multiplex PCR reads, gives a single entry per CDR3 protein. The data show about 32,000 distinct CDR3 sequences, around 55% seen once. Sequenced: brain tumor tissue. These receptors all stem from a male donor with glioblastoma.

In this sample, this clonotype is medium-sized (0.01 to 0.1%). The chain links TRBV29-1 to TRBJ1-2; TRBD1 might be the D (5 bases). Trimming removed 4 bases at V and 8 bases at J, with 14 bases between. Germline loops: CDR1 SQVTM, CDR2 ANQGSEA. This CDR3 is built from 12 residues. Written as DNA, the CDR3 is TGCAGCGTTGGATCGACAGAAGAAGGCTACACCTTC. Its protein product is CSVGSTEEGYTF.

A word on this clonotype: Germline is not matched at one junction end, which may reflect a read error. The CDR3 DNA sequence: TGTATCAGCAGCTCGATAGCGGGAGCGGGCGGGGAGCTGCTTTTT. Protein: CISSSIAGAGGELLF. The chain has TRBV11-2 and TRBJ2-2, with TRBD2 matching 9 bases. The CDR3 loop spans 15 amino acids. CDR1 and CDR2 (germline): SGHAT, FQNNGV.

Relative to its sample, this clonotype is medium-sized. This sequence joins TRBV11-2 and TRBJ2-5; possible D gene TRBD2, 5 bases. Per the germline V gene, CDR1 is SGHAT and CDR2 is FQNNGV. The germline V and J ends were trimmed by 3 bases and 5 bases, with 16 bases remaining between them. The CDR3 is 15 residues long. CDR3: CASSFVRTGWETQYF. DNA of the CDR3: TGTGCCAGCAGCTTTGTGAGAACGGGATGGGAGACCCAGTACTTC. Using reference TRBV11-2 and TRBJ2-5 for the parts outside the CDR3, the full variable domain is EAGVAQSPRYKIIEKRQSVAFWCNPISGHATLYWYQQILGQGPKLLIQFQNNGVVDDSQLPKDRFSAERLKGVDSTLKIQPAKLEDSAVYLCASSFVRTGWETQYFGPGTRLLVL.

This clonotype has a count of ten or more. V and J are TRBV7-8 and TRBJ1-1; no firm D call. The CDR3 is made up of 13 amino acids. The germline V and J ends were trimmed by 5 bases and 7 bases, with 14 bases remaining between them. Germline values: CDR1 SGHVS, CDR2 FQNEAQ. DNA for the CDR3: TGTGCCAGCAGCGCCAGGCGTACCAATGAAGCTTTCTTT. It specifies CASSARRTNEAFF. Full variable domain (rest looked up from reference TRBV7-8 and TRBJ1-1): GAGVSQSPRYKVAKRGQDVALRCDPISGHVSLFWYQQALGQGPEFLTYFQNEAQLDKSGLPSDRFFAERPEGSVSTLKIQRTQQEDSAVYLCASSARRTNEAFFGQGTRLTVV.

Concerning this clonotype itself: Likely a read error: the CDR3 ends without its conserved phenylalanine or tryptophan. No DNA is shown, since the ends of the CDR3 on it are uncertain; the CDR3 is the one TCRdb lists. CDR3 in amino acids: CASSLELNTAAVL. The chain joins TRBV11-2 to TRBJ1-1. CDR1 SGHAT and CDR2 FQNNGV come from the germline V gene. The CDR3 is 13 amino acids long, termini counted.

This clonotype appeared once. J is TRBJ2-3 and V is TRBV20-1, with D possibly TRBD1 on 5 matching bases. Judging by the DNA end, TRBJ1-5 fits better; the J call may be wrong. The length of the CDR3 is 20 residues. Germline lookup yields CDR1 DFQATT and CDR2 SNEGSKA (reference sequence). As DNA, the CDR3 is TGCAGTGCTAGCCCACGACCGGGACTAGCGGGAATAACGAGCACAGATATGCAGCATTTT. Its protein is CSASPRPGLAGITSTDMQHF.

This clonotype has ten or more counts. V is TRBV20-1 and J is TRBJ1-5, with 10 positions matching TRBD1. In germline, CDR1 is DFQATT, CDR2 SNEGSKA (reference sequence). V trimming: 0 bases; J trimming: 6 bases; junction bases outside the gene matches: 5. The CDR3 runs 15 residues. The CDR3 loop is CSARDRDRGFQPQHF. The CDR3 nucleotides read TGCAGTGCTAGAGATCGGGACAGGGGTTTTCAGCCCCAGCATTTT.

By frequency in the sample, this clonotype is medium-sized. The chain carries TRBV11-2 and TRBJ2-4; unclear D gene. The germline V and J ends were trimmed by 2 bases and 5 bases, with 10 bases remaining between them. The CDR3 has 14 amino acids. The V gene's germline CDR1 is SGHAT and CDR2 FQNNGV. Here the CDR3 reads CASSLSTAQNIQYF. Here the CDR3 DNA reads TGTGCCAGCAGCTTATCGACGGCTCAAAACATTCAGTACTTC.

This clonotype was observed once. The CDR3 protein is CNTRLQGQPQHF. The CDR3 nucleotides are TGCAATACTCGATTACAGGGTCAGCCCCAGCATTTT. V and J are TRBV20-1 and TRBJ1-5, with D perhaps matching TRBD1 (6 bases). The CDR3 contains 12 residues. CDR1 is DFQATT, CDR2 SNEGSKA, per germline (reference sequence).

The chain is built from TRBV20-1 and TRBJ1-2; TRBD1 is a possible D gene (5 bases). Germline V gene data show CDR1 as DFQATT and CDR2 as SNEGSKA (reference sequence). The CDR3 is 13 amino acids. Trimming stripped 4 bases from V and 7 bases from J, with 16 bases between. In DNA form, the CDR3 reads TGCAGTGCTAAAGATCTAGGGGAATCTGGCTACACCTTC. It is translated as CSAKDLGESGYTF.

V gene TRBV20-1 combines with J gene TRBJ2-7; D may be TRBD2 (6 bases). Per germline, CDR1 DFQATT and CDR2 SNEGSKA (reference sequence). Trimming stripped 3 bases from V and 7 bases from J, with 22 bases between. The CDR3 spans 15 residues. CDR3 protein: CSASAFGSTAVEQYF. Written as DNA, the CDR3 is TGCAGTGCTAGCGCATTCGGGAGTACGGCCGTTGAGCAGTACTTC.

This clonotype is labeled as medium-sized (0.01 to 0.1%). The CDR3 loop is CSAGQASYNEQFF. CDR3 coding DNA: TGCAGCGCGGGACAGGCCTCCTACAATGAGCAGTTCTTC. V and J are TRBV29-1 and TRBJ2-1, with TRBD1 matching 8 bases. Trimming cost V 7 bases and J 0 bases; bases outside gene matches: 2. CDR3 length equals 13 residues. Germline CDR1 is SQVTM and CDR2 is ANQGSEA.

The chain carries TRBV2 and TRBJ2-3; D is ambiguous. Germline assignment: CDR1 SNHLY and CDR2 FYNNEI. CDR3 size: 14 residues. V was pared by 8 bases and J by 2 bases, with 14 bases between. DNA for the CDR3: TGTGCCAGCCGGACGGCGCCGAACACAGATACGCAGTATTTT. It is translated as CASRTAPNTDTQYF.

This clonotype was seen a single time. This CDR3 is missing its conserved last phenylalanine or tryptophan, likely due to a read error. The chain employs TRBV27 and TRBJ2-6; no clear D gene. With 6 bases removed from V and 2 bases from J, the gap between germline ends came to 2 bases. This CDR3 has 12 amino acids. The germline CDR1 and CDR2 sequences are MNHEY and SMNVEV (reference sequence). The CDR3 region is CASSAGANVLTC. The DNA of the CDR3 is TGTGCCAGCAGCGCTGGGGCCAACGTCCTGACTTGC.

On this clonotype: One end of the junction fails to match germline, which may point to a read error. The chain couples TRBV5-1 to TRBJ2-3; D gene uncertain. The CDR3 spans 12 residues. The germline gives CDR1 SGHRS, CDR2 YFSETQ. The CDR3 coding sequence is TGCGCCAGCAGTCGGAGTACAGATACGCAGTGTTTT. The encoded protein is CASSRSTDTQCF.

As to this clonotype: One end of the junction is discordant with germline, which a read error may explain. The rearrangement joins TRBV20-1 to TRBJ2-7; D perhaps matches TRBD2 (5 bases). CDR1 is DFQATT and CDR2 is SNEGSKA in the germline V gene (reference sequence). This CDR3 has 12 amino acids. This CDR3 reads CSSSSRVAEQYF. In nucleotides, the CDR3 is TGCAGTTCTAGCTCTAGGGTGGCCGAGCAGTACTTC.

This sequence joins TRBV7-3 and TRBJ2-1; 13 bases are a match to TRBD2. The CDR3 has 14 residues. The V gene's germline CDR1 is SGHTA and CDR2 FQGTGA. After removal of 8 bases from V and 7 bases from J, the junction contained 5 bases not matched to a gene. The CDR3 loop is CASGPGLAGNEQFF. Here the CDR3 DNA reads TGTGCCAGCGGCCCGGGACTAGCGGGAAATGAGCAGTTCTTC.

There are a few counts of this clonotype. A read error may be the cause here, since a much bigger clone is one base away. The chain joins TRBV12-3 or TRBV12-4 to TRBJ2-1, with 9 bases aligning to TRBD2. This CDR3 region has 15 residues. Germline trimming cut 5 bases from V and 6 bases from J; bases unmatched to any gene: 8. CDR3 protein: CASSALAGPRNEQFF. The DNA of the CDR3 is TGTGCCAGCAGTGCTCTAGCGGGGCCCCGCAATGAGCAGTTCTTC.

As regards this clonotype: A junction end diverges from the germline sequence, so it may reflect a read error. The V gene is TRBV11-2, the J gene TRBJ2-7, with D possibly being TRBD1 (5 bases). The CDR3 runs 14 residues. Germline CDR1 reads SGHAT; CDR2 reads FQNNGV. The CDR3 coding sequence is TGTGCCAGCATCTTAGATCTGACAGACTACGAGCAGTACTTC. Translated, it gives CASILDLTDYEQYF.

Comment on this clonotype: One end of the junction varies from germline; a read error may be responsible. The J gene is TRBJ2-2, the V gene TRBV29-1, with D tentatively TRBD1 (6 bases). Per the germline V gene, CDR1 is SQVTM and CDR2 is ANQGSEA. The CDR3 runs 13 residues. As DNA, the CDR3 is TGCAGCGTTGACGGGACAACCACCGGGGAACTGTTTTTT. Its protein is CSVDGTTTGELFF.

The rearrangement links TRBV7-9 to TRBJ2-3; TRBD2 aligns across 14 bases. Germline values: CDR1 SEHNR, CDR2 FQNEAQ (reference sequence). V trimming: 6 bases; J trimming: 2 bases; junction bases outside the gene matches: 7. The CDR3 is 17 amino acids. The CDR3 DNA follows: TGTGCCAGCAGGGGGACTAGCGGGAGAGAACTCACAGATACGCAGTATTTT. Translation gives CASRGTSGRELTDTQYF.

There are many counts of this clonotype. The rearrangement links TRBV15 to TRBJ2-2; D is unresolved. V dropped 5 bases and J dropped 6 bases, with 13 bases sitting between them. This CDR3 has 14 residues. Germline V gene data show CDR1 as LNHNV and CDR2 as YYDKDF (reference sequence). Written as DNA, the CDR3 is TGTGCCACCAGCGACCGCCCTTTCGCCGGGGAGCTGTTTTTT. The encoded protein is CATSDRPFAGELFF.

As concerns this clonotype: The conserved phenylalanine or tryptophan normally closing the CDR3 is absent here, so this likely arose from a read error. It is unclear where the CDR3 begins or ends on the DNA, so no DNA is shown, and the CDR3 is as TCRdb lists it. The V and J genes are TRBV29-1 and TRBJ2-1; TRBD2 reflects the table's D call only, with no check against the DNA. CDR1 and CDR2 from the germline V gene are SQVTM and ANQGSEA. The CDR3 spans 12 amino acids, including both terminal residues. The CDR3 loop reads CSVDLVSNEEFL.

This clonotype was seen a handful of times. Given the absence of the conserved phenylalanine or tryptophan at the CDR3 end, a read error is likely. V is TRBV20-1 and J is TRBJ1-2; D unclear. Deletions cut 2 bases from V and 4 bases from J, with 14 bases between. The V gene's germline CDR1 is DFQATT and CDR2 SNEGSKA (reference sequence). The CDR3 covers 14 residues. The DNA for the CDR3 is TGCAGTGCTAGACTTAGATCGTCTAGCTATGGCTACACCTCC. It is translated as CSARLRSSSYGYTS.

Turning to this clonotype: The CDR3 does not end in the conserved phenylalanine or tryptophan, so this is likely a read error. The gene calls are TRBV12-3 or TRBV12-4 and TRBJ1-2, with 10 bases identical to TRBD1. The J segment lost 8 bases and the V segment lost 2 bases, leaving 5 bases of the junction unmatched. The CDR3 spans 14 residues. The CDR3 reads CASSLTGQGDGYTV. The DNA for the CDR3 is TGTGCCAGCAGTTTAACCGGACAGGGGGACGGCTACACCGTC.

This clonotype has just a few counts. A much larger clone differs from this one at a single base, so this may be a read error. This rearrangement joins TRBV20-1 to TRBJ1-3, with 7 bases matching TRBD1. Germline-derived CDR1 and CDR2 are DFQATT and SNEGSKA (reference sequence). The CDR3 has 13 amino acids. The CDR3, as DNA: TGCAGTGCTCGCGACAGGGTTGGAGACACCATATATTTT. Its translation: CSARDRVGDTIYF.

This clonotype appeared a few times. An end of the junction does not agree with germline; a read error may underlie this. The CDR3 region has the DNA TGTGCCAGCAGCCAACTAGCGGGACGAGATAAGCAGTATTTT. As protein: CASSQLAGRDKQYF. The chain uses TRBV5-4 and TRBJ2-3, with TRBD2 matching over 10 bases. Germline V CDR1 and CDR2: SGHNT, YYREEE (reference sequence). The CDR3 has 14 residues.

On this clonotype: The junction differs from germline at one of its ends, possibly a read error. V and J are TRBV29-1 and TRBJ2-2; D is undetermined. This CDR3 is built from 14 residues. Germline CDR1 reads SQVTM; CDR2 reads ANQGSEA. CDR3 region: CSVAWGSNTRELFF. The CDR3 nucleotides read TGCAGCGTTGCCTGGGGATCGAACACCCGGGAGCTGTTTTTT.

This clonotype occurred many times. A read error may produce the germline difference seen at one junction end. The chain carries TRBV20-1 and TRBJ1-4; D remains ambiguous. Germline V gene sequence: CDR1 DFQATT, CDR2 SNEGSKA (reference sequence). The length of the CDR3 is 10 residues. The CDR3 nucleotides are TGCAGTGCGTCGCGTGAAAAACCGTTTTTT. Its translation is CSASREKPFF.

The gene calls are TRBV5-1 and TRBJ1-2; D not resolved. Between the trimmed V and J ends, which lost 4 bases and 0 bases, there was a span of 16 bases. The CDR3 consists of 16 residues. Germline CDR1 SGHRS, CDR2 YFSETQ. DNA for the CDR3: TGCGCCAGCAGCCCATACGGAGAGGGAGCTAACTATGGCTACACCTTC. Protein product: CASSPYGEGANYGYTF. The complete variable domain, with remaining parts taken from reference TRBV5-1 and TRBJ1-2, reads KAGVTQTPRYLIKTRGQQVTLSCSPISGHRSVSWYQQTPGQGLQFLFEYFSETQRNKGNFPGRFSGRQFSNSRSEMNVSTLELGDSALYLCASSPYGEGANYGYTFGSGTRLTVV.

Notes on this clonotype: Its ends do not fully match the called genes, so a read error is possible. This chain joins TRBV6-5 and TRBJ2-7, with unresolved D. CDR1 is MNHEY and CDR2 is SVGAGI in the germline V gene. CDR3 length: 13 amino acids. The CDR3 DNA sequence: TGTGCCAGCAGTCGGACGAGCTCCTACGAGCAGAACTTC. Translation: CASSRTSSYEQNF.

Notes on this clonotype: This may be a read error: a much more frequent sequence differs by one nucleotide. V is TRBV30 and J is TRBJ2-7; possibly TRBD2 for D (6 bases). The CDR3 is 15 residues long. CDR1 GTSNPN and CDR2 SVGIG come from the germline V gene (reference sequence). With 0 bases removed from V and 7 bases from J, the gap between germline ends came to 19 bases. The CDR3 region is CAWSVRVGRSGEQYF. CDR3 DNA sequence: TGTGCCTGGAGTGTACGTGTGGGGAGGTCGGGGGAGCAGTACTTC.